A selection of T cell receptor beta chains follows, all from one sample in a study of beta chain features in type 1 diabetes. Sequencing was performed with immunoSEQ multiplex PCR; in TCRdb, only in-frame clones are kept and a portion is missing. This table has hundreds of thousands of clones, around 7.6% appearing once. The sample consisted of central memory CD4+ T cells from blood. All receptors come from a woman aged 18-30 years in good health. CDR3s include the opening cysteine and the closing phenylalanine or tryptophan. D genes are given only for firm matches. Only some rows state a clone size, as once, few, many or a class for expanded clones.

CDR3 protein: CASSSRGIGELFF
CDR3 DNA: TGTGCCAGCAGCTCCCGCGGGATCGGGGAGCTGTTTTTT
clone size: few
D gene: -
V gene: TRBV7-9
J gene: TRBJ2-2

CDR3 protein: CASSVAGNNEQFF
CDR3 DNA: TGTGCCAGCAGCGTAGCGGGTAACAATGAGCAGTTCTTC
clone size: few
D gene: TRBD2
V gene: TRBV5-6
J gene: TRBJ2-1

CDR3 protein: CASSYHPQRQETQYF
CDR3 DNA: TGTGCCAGCAGTTACCACCCCCAGCGGCAAGAGACCCAGTACTTC
clone size: few
D gene: -
V gene: TRBV6-6
J gene: TRBJ2-5

CDR3 protein: CASSFRTGSHEQFF
CDR3 DNA: TGTGCCAGCAGCTTCCGGACAGGGTCCCATGAGCAGTTCTTC
clone size: few
D gene: TRBD1
V gene: TRBV7-2
J gene: TRBJ2-1

CDR3 protein: CASRREGGPYEQYF
CDR3 DNA: TGTGCCAGCAGGAGGGAGGGAGGGCCGTACGAGCAGTACTTC
clone size: -
D gene: TRBD2
V gene: TRBV2
J gene: TRBJ2-7

CDR3 protein: CASSSLTGKGQNIQYF
CDR3 DNA: TGTGCCAGCAGCTCCCTGACAGGGAAGGGTCAAAACATTCAGTACTTC
clone size: -
D gene: TRBD1
V gene: TRBV11-2
J gene: TRBJ2-4

CDR3 protein: CASSSERSTDTQYF
CDR3 DNA: TGCGCCAGCAGCTCTGAAAGGAGCACAGATACGCAGTATTTT
clone size: few
D gene: -
V gene: TRBV5-1
J gene: TRBJ2-3

CDR3 protein: CASSLGETQYF
CDR3 DNA: TGTGCCAGCAGCTTAGGGGAGACCCAGTACTTC
clone size: many
D gene: -
V gene: TRBV11-1
J gene: TRBJ2-5

CDR3 protein: CASSFQQGTEAFF
CDR3 DNA: TGCGCCAGCAGCTTCCAACAGGGTACTGAAGCTTTCTTT
clone size: few
D gene: -
V gene: TRBV5-1
J gene: TRBJ1-1

CDR3 protein: CASSLISGRDRSTDTQYF
CDR3 DNA: TGTGCCAGCAGCTTAATTTCGGGGCGGGACAGAAGCACAGATACGCAGTATTTT
clone size: many
D gene: -
V gene: TRBV7-2
J gene: TRBJ2-3

CDR3 protein: CASSLQAETQYF
CDR3 DNA: TGTGCCAGCAGCTTACAAGCGGAGACCCAGTACTTC
clone size: -
D gene: -
V gene: TRBV7-9
J gene: TRBJ2-5

CDR3 protein: CASSQGLRTAPGAFF
CDR3 DNA: TGTGCCAGCAGCCAAGGTCTGCGGACAGCCCCAGGGGCTTTCTTT
clone size: -
D gene: -
V gene: TRBV14
J gene: TRBJ1-1

CDR3 protein: CASSASGGHNEQFF
CDR3 DNA: TGTGCCAGCAGCGCTTCCGGGGGCCACAATGAGCAGTTCTTC
clone size: few
D gene: -
V gene: TRBV7-2
J gene: TRBJ2-1

CDR3 protein: CASSSPSGSPPNEQFF
CDR3 DNA: TGTGCCAGCAGTTCACCAAGCGGGAGCCCCCCCAATGAGCAGTTCTTC
clone size: -
D gene: TRBD2
V gene: TRBV28
J gene: TRBJ2-1

CDR3 protein: CASSDRDFNQPQHF
CDR3 DNA: TGTGCCAGCAGCGACCGGGACTTCAATCAGCCCCAGCATTTT
clone size: many
D gene: -
V gene: TRBV14
J gene: TRBJ1-5

CDR3 protein: CASRGTSRETQYF
CDR3 DNA: TGTGCCAGCAGGGGGACTAGCCGGGAGACCCAGTACTTC
clone size: few
D gene: TRBD2
V gene: TRBV2
J gene: TRBJ2-5

CDR3 protein: CASSVEASYEQYF
CDR3 DNA: TGTGCCAGCAGTGTCGAGGCGTCCTACGAGCAGTACTTC
clone size: many
D gene: -
V gene: TRBV2
J gene: TRBJ2-7

CDR3 protein: CASSQDGAETQYF
CDR3 DNA: TGTGCCAGCAGCCAAGATGGGGCTGAGACCCAGTACTTC
clone size: -
D gene: -
V gene: TRBV4-2
J gene: TRBJ2-5

CDR3 protein: CASSSARGTDTQYF
CDR3 DNA: TGTGCCAGCAGCTCAGCTAGGGGCACAGATACGCAGTATTTT
clone size: -
D gene: -
V gene: TRBV11-3
J gene: TRBJ2-3

CDR3 protein: CASSAYMDNEQFF
CDR3 DNA: TGTGCCAGCAGTGCCTACATGGACAATGAGCAGTTCTTC
clone size: -
D gene: -
V gene: TRBV27
J gene: TRBJ2-1

CDR3 protein: CASSIVRGSGLSYNEQFF
CDR3 DNA: TGTGCCAGTAGTATAGTACGCGGAAGCGGGCTCTCCTACAATGAGCAGTTCTTC
clone size: few
D gene: -
V gene: TRBV19
J gene: TRBJ2-1

CDR3 protein: CASSRFGGRQGRETQYF
CDR3 DNA: TGTGCCAGCAGTCGCTTCGGAGGGAGACAGGGACGGGAGACCCAGTACTTC
clone size: many
D gene: -
V gene: TRBV2
J gene: TRBJ2-5

CDR3 protein: CASSITPSYEQYF
CDR3 DNA: TGTGCCAGTAGTATTACCCCCTCCTACGAGCAGTACTTC
clone size: -
D gene: -
V gene: TRBV19
J gene: TRBJ2-7

CDR3 protein: CASSPPTGGYGYTF
CDR3 DNA: TGTGCCAGCAGCCCTCCTACGGGGGGCTATGGCTACACCTTC
clone size: few
D gene: -
V gene: TRBV11-2
J gene: TRBJ1-2

CDR3 protein: CASSLAPGLANANEQFF
CDR3 DNA: TGTGCCAGCAGCTTAGCCCCCGGACTAGCGAACGCCAATGAGCAGTTCTTC
clone size: -
D gene: TRBD2
V gene: TRBV11-1
J gene: TRBJ2-1

CDR3 protein: CASSLAGSTSYEQYF
CDR3 DNA: TGTGCCAGCAGTTTAGCGGGGAGTACCTCCTACGAGCAGTACTTC
clone size: few
D gene: -
V gene: TRBV28
J gene: TRBJ2-7

CDR3 protein: CATSRNMNYGYTF
CDR3 DNA: TGTGCCACCAGCAGGAACATGAACTATGGCTACACCTTC
clone size: -
D gene: -
V gene: TRBV15
J gene: TRBJ1-2

CDR3 protein: CASSGAGLKQYF
CDR3 DNA: TGTGCCAGCAGTGGTGCGGGACTCAAGCAGTACTTC
clone size: -
D gene: -
V gene: TRBV2
J gene: TRBJ2-7

CDR3 protein: CASSRTPQGGSNQPQHF
CDR3 DNA: TGTGCCAGCAGCCGAACCCCCCAGGGTGGTAGCAATCAGCCCCAGCATTTT
clone size: few
D gene: -
V gene: TRBV7-9
J gene: TRBJ1-5

CDR3 protein: CSVATRHFVSGANVLTF
CDR3 DNA: TGCAGCGTTGCGACTAGGCACTTTGTTTCTGGGGCCAACGTCCTGACTTTC
clone size: -
D gene: -
V gene: TRBV29-1
J gene: TRBJ2-6

CDR3 protein: CATSPTTGSTGNTIYF
CDR3 DNA: TGTGCCACCAGCCCAACCACAGGGAGCACTGGAAACACCATATATTTT
clone size: -
D gene: -
V gene: TRBV15
J gene: TRBJ1-3

CDR3 protein: CASSLEGRAHNEQFF
CDR3 DNA: TGTGCCAGCAGCTTAGAAGGACGAGCGCACAATGAGCAGTTCTTC
clone size: -
D gene: -
V gene: TRBV7-3
J gene: TRBJ2-1

CDR3 protein: CASSLGVALKSSTDTQYF
CDR3 DNA: TGTGCCAGCAGCTTAGGAGTGGCCCTTAAATCGTCCACAGATACGCAGTATTTT
clone size: few
D gene: -
V gene: TRBV7-9
J gene: TRBJ2-3

CDR3 protein: CAIRAGQGTDTQYF
CDR3 DNA: TGTGCCATCAGGGCGGGACAGGGCACAGATACGCAGTATTTT
clone size: -
D gene: TRBD1
V gene: TRBV10-3
J gene: TRBJ2-3

CDR3 protein: CASTSPGLRDSYNYGYTF
CDR3 DNA: TGTGCCAGCACTTCCCCGGGCCTCCGGGACAGTTATAACTATGGCTACACCTTC
clone size: -
D gene: TRBD1
V gene: TRBV28
J gene: TRBJ1-2

CDR3 protein: CASRLGQIYEQYF
CDR3 DNA: TGTGCCAGCAGATTGGGACAGATCTACGAGCAGTACTTC
clone size: few
D gene: TRBD1
V gene: TRBV6-5
J gene: TRBJ2-7

CDR3 protein: CASSLLPSETQYF
CDR3 DNA: TGCGCCAGCAGCCTCCTTCCGTCAGAGACCCAGTACTTC
clone size: many
D gene: -
V gene: TRBV10-2
J gene: TRBJ2-5

CDR3 protein: CASSLALAGSYNEQFF
CDR3 DNA: TGTGCCAGCAGCTTAGCCCTAGCGGGGTCCTACAATGAGCAGTTCTTC
clone size: few
D gene: TRBD2
V gene: TRBV7-6
J gene: TRBJ2-1

CDR3 protein: CAISESSGRNKNIQYF
CDR3 DNA: TGTGCCATCAGTGAGTCGTCGGGACGCAACAAAAACATTCAGTACTTC
clone size: many
D gene: -
V gene: TRBV10-3
J gene: TRBJ2-4

CDR3 protein: CAISGRAGEQYF
CDR3 DNA: TGTGCCATTAGCGGGAGGGCCGGCGAGCAGTACTTC
clone size: once
D gene: TRBD2
V gene: TRBV6-1
J gene: TRBJ2-7

CDR3 protein: CASSQGTRGTGELFF
CDR3 DNA: TGCGCCAGCAGCCAAGGGACTAGAGGGACCGGGGAGCTGTTTTTT
clone size: -
D gene: TRBD2
V gene: TRBV4-3
J gene: TRBJ2-2

CDR3 protein: CASSPLRDSYNEQFF
CDR3 DNA: TGTGCCAGCTCACCACTCCGGGACAGCTACAATGAGCAGTTCTTC
clone size: few
D gene: TRBD1
V gene: TRBV18
J gene: TRBJ2-1

CDR3 protein: CASRISGSGELFF
CDR3 DNA: TGTGCCAGCAGGATTAGCGGGAGCGGGGAGCTGTTTTTT
clone size: many
D gene: TRBD2
V gene: TRBV7-2
J gene: TRBJ2-2

CDR3 protein: CASSLPRAGGNEQFF
CDR3 DNA: TGTGCCAGCAGCTTACCCAGGGCAGGCGGGAATGAGCAGTTCTTC
clone size: few
D gene: -
V gene: TRBV11-2
J gene: TRBJ2-1

CDR3 protein: CASSGGSISPQHF
CDR3 DNA: TGTGCCAGTAGTGGGGGGTCAATTTCTCCCCAGCATTTT
clone size: few
D gene: -
V gene: TRBV19
J gene: TRBJ1-5

CDR3 protein: CASSFTGVEQYF
CDR3 DNA: TGTGCCAGCAGCTTTACAGGGGTTGAGCAGTACTTC
clone size: many
D gene: TRBD1
V gene: TRBV7-9
J gene: TRBJ2-7

CDR3 protein: CAAKQGASYYEQYF
CDR3 DNA: TGTGCCGCGAAACAGGGGGCAAGTTACTACGAGCAGTACTTC
clone size: few
D gene: TRBD1
V gene: TRBV10-3
J gene: TRBJ2-7

CDR3 protein: CASSQRYTQYF
CDR3 DNA: TGTGCCAGCAGCCAACGTTATACGCAGTATTTT
clone size: many
D gene: -
V gene: TRBV7-2
J gene: TRBJ2-3

CDR3 protein: CASSDTTSGRNEQFF
CDR3 DNA: TGTGCCAGCAGTGATACGACTAGCGGGAGGAATGAGCAGTTCTTC
clone size: few
D gene: TRBD2
V gene: TRBV25-1
J gene: TRBJ2-1

CDR3 protein: CATSSSLHGGSNQPQHF
CDR3 DNA: TGTGCCACCAGCAGTAGTCTCCACGGTGGCAGCAATCAGCCCCAGCATTTT
clone size: -
D gene: -
V gene: TRBV15
J gene: TRBJ1-5

CDR3 protein: CASSLSVDNYEQYF
CDR3 DNA: TGCGCCAGCAGCTTATCAGTAGATAACTACGAGCAGTACTTC
clone size: -
D gene: -
V gene: TRBV5-1
J gene: TRBJ2-7

CDR3 protein: CAISVGGELFF
CDR3 DNA: TGTGCCATCAGTGTCGGTGGGGAGCTGTTTTTT
clone size: -
D gene: -
V gene: TRBV10-3
J gene: TRBJ2-2

CDR3 protein: CASSSTGPVGYTF
CDR3 DNA: TGTGCCAGCAGCTCTACAGGGCCGGTTGGCTACACCTTC
clone size: few
D gene: -
V gene: TRBV11-1
J gene: TRBJ1-2

CDR3 protein: CASSNQGDTEAFF
CDR3 DNA: TGTGCCAGCAGCAATCAGGGAGACACTGAAGCTTTCTTT
clone size: few
D gene: -
V gene: TRBV7-9
J gene: TRBJ1-1

CDR3 protein: CASSPPGTSTDTQYF
CDR3 DNA: TGTGCCAGCAGTCCCCCCGGGACTAGCACAGATACGCAGTATTTT
clone size: few
D gene: -
V gene: TRBV25-1
J gene: TRBJ2-3

CDR3 protein: CASSLSAGGGYTF
CDR3 DNA: TGTGCCAGCAGTTTATCTGCAGGGGGAGGCTACACCTTC
clone size: -
D gene: TRBD1
V gene: TRBV27
J gene: TRBJ1-2